The next 17 T cell receptor beta chains were all read from a single sample in a study of T-cell reconstitution after alpha-beta-depleted transplantation in children. As it was prepared, the TCRbeta library received unique molecular identifiers. In TCRdb, the PCR reads were re-called with MiXCR into one record per CDR3 protein. The sample contains about 200,000 distinct CDR3 sequences, approximately 15% of which appear only once. The source material was PBMCs, mostly from graft donor cells, sampled 360 days after TCRalphabeta/CD19-depleted stem cell transplant. Every receptor here comes from a male patient aged 2-15 years who had a stem cell transplant for acute lymphoblastic leukemia, so the T cells may come from the graft donor.

This sequence joins TRBV27 and TRBJ2-2; 10 bases are shared with TRBD2. Unmatched junction bases numbered 10, after V lost 3 bases and J lost 0 bases. CDR3 size: 19 residues. Germline V gene lookup returns CDR1 MNHEY and CDR2 SMNVEV (reference sequence). CDR3 amino acids: CASSLVGVAGGPNTGELFF. The CDR3 DNA is TGTGCCAGCAGTTTGGTCGGGGTAGCGGGGGGCCCGAACACCGGGGAGCTGTTTTTT.

V usage is TRBV11-2 and J usage is TRBJ1-4, with D possibly being TRBD1 (5 bases). With 5 bases removed from V and 7 bases from J, the gap between germline ends came to 20 bases. Germline CDR1 reads SGHAT; CDR2 reads FQNNGV. This CDR3 spans 16 amino acids. The CDR3 bases are TGTGCCAGCAGCCCCAGATTTGGGACCACGGCTGAAAAACTGTTTTTT. Translated, it gives CASSPRFGTTAEKLFF.

This clonotype came up many times. The rearrangement joins TRBV5-6 to TRBJ2-1, with 9 positions matching TRBD2. CDR1 and CDR2 (germline): SGHDT, YYEEEE. The V gene end was trimmed by 4 bases and the J gene end by 5 bases; junction bases not matched to a gene: 7. There are 15 residues in the CDR3. The CDR3 DNA reads as TGTGCCAGCAGCGAGGTCCAGCGGGGGGACAATGAGCAGTTCTTC. Its translation: CASSEVQRGDNEQFF.

The V and J genes are TRBV28 and TRBJ2-3; 9 nucleotides agree with TRBD2. Germline CDR1 is MDHEN and CDR2 is SYDVKM. The CDR3 runs 14 residues. V was clipped by 8 bases and J by 3 bases; unmatched bases: 6. The CDR3 region is CASELAGSTDTQYF. Here the CDR3 DNA reads TGTGCCAGCGAGCTAGCGGGGTCGACAGATACGCAGTATTTT.

This clonotype has just a few counts. This sequence joins TRBV5-8 and TRBJ2-1, with TRBD2 identical over 11 bases. V lost 3 bases to trimming and J lost 4 bases; unmatched junction nucleotides: 3. The CDR3 sequence is 15 residues long. The germline gives CDR1 SGHTS, CDR2 YDEGEE. The CDR3 is CASSSLAGEYNEQFF. The CDR3 DNA sequence: TGTGCCAGCAGCTCACTAGCGGGGGAGTACAATGAGCAGTTCTTC.

The V call is TRBV5-1, the J call TRBJ2-5; D perhaps matches TRBD1 (5 bases). Germline V gene sequence: CDR1 SGHRS, CDR2 YFSETQ. CDR3 length: 14 residues. Trimming cost V 4 bases and J 4 bases, with 14 bases left between them. This CDR3 reads CASSEQTGAETQYF. DNA for the CDR3: TGCGCCAGCAGCGAACAAACAGGCGCAGAGACCCAGTACTTC.

The V and J genes are TRBV4-3 and TRBJ2-2; D ambiguous. The CDR3 covers 14 residues. V gave up 1 base and J gave up 8 bases, with 11 bases separating them. Germline lookup yields CDR1 LGHNA and CDR2 YSLEER. CDR3 amino acids: CASSQVVALGELFF. The CDR3 DNA sequence: TGCGCCAGCAGCCAAGTAGTGGCTTTGGGGGAGCTGTTTTTT.

This chain connects TRBV28 to TRBJ2-7, with 8 bases lining up with TRBD2. Germline CDR1 reads MDHEN; CDR2 reads SYDVKM. CDR3 length: 19 residues. The trim removed 1 base at V and 5 bases at J, leaving 19 bases unmatched. The CDR3 loop reads CASSLYLSTSGSFSDEQYF. CDR3 coding DNA: TGTGCCAGCAGTTTATATTTGTCCACAAGCGGGAGCTTTTCGGACGAGCAGTACTTC.

The rearrangement links TRBV27 to TRBJ2-5; 9 bases map to TRBD1. This CDR3 is built from 16 residues. V lost 0 bases, J lost 5 bases, and 7 bases stayed unmatched. CDR1 and CDR2 from the germline V gene are MNHEY and SMNVEV (reference sequence). The CDR3 DNA reads TGTGCCAGCAGTTTATCTTCCGGGACAGGGTGGGAGACCCAGTACTTC. It encodes CASSLSSGTGWETQYF.

This clonotype was seen many times. J is TRBJ2-1 and V is TRBV5-1; TRBD2 might be the D (5 bases). Germline V CDR1 and CDR2: SGHRS, YFSETQ. The V end lost 4 bases, the J end lost 7 bases, and 12 bases lay between the germline ends. This CDR3 region has 13 residues. CDR3 in DNA: TGCGCCAGCAGCCCCCGAGGGCAGAATGAGCAGTTCTTC. As protein: CASSPRGQNEQFF. Together with reference TRBV5-1 and TRBJ2-1, the CDR3 gives the full variable domain: KAGVTQTPRYLIKTRGQQVTLSCSPISGHRSVSWYQQTPGQGLQFLFEYFSETQRNKGNFPGRFSGRQFSNSRSEMNVSTLELGDSALYLCASSPRGQNEQFFGPGTRLTVL.

The chain carries TRBV18 and TRBJ2-1, with TRBD2 identical over 7 bases. V was clipped by 3 bases and J by 4 bases; unmatched bases: 3. CDR1 is KGHSH and CDR2 is LQKENI in the germline V gene. The length of the CDR3 is 14 residues. The DNA for the CDR3 is TGTGCCAGCTCACCTGGAGCGGGATACAATGAGCAGTTCTTC. Translated: CASSPGAGYNEQFF.

This clonotype was seen a few times. The CDR3, as DNA: TGCAGTGCTACCCCAACAGGGCCAATTGGCGAGCAGTACTTC. This codes for CSATPTGPIGEQYF. J is TRBJ2-7 and V is TRBV20-1; D possibly corresponds to TRBD1 (6 bases). Germline CDR1 reads DFQATT; CDR2 reads SNEGSKA (reference sequence). CDR3 length equals 14 residues. Trimming took 4 bases from V and 6 from J, leaving 19 bases between them.

To note about this clonotype: Relative to the germline gene, one junction end is altered; a read error may explain this. The chain has TRBV4-3 and TRBJ2-1, with TRBD1 identical over 11 bases. The length of the CDR3 is 14 residues. Germline V gene sequence: CDR1 LGHNA, CDR2 YSLEER. CDR3 sequence reads: CASSQATTDRGLVF. In DNA form, the CDR3 reads TGCGCCAGCAGCCAAGCTACTACGGACAGGGGGCTAGTCTTC.

This clonotype turned up a few times. The rearrangement links TRBV5-1 to TRBJ2-1, with D unresolved. V lost 0 bases and J 2 bases, leaving 9 bases between the germline ends. CDR3 length equals 15 residues. Germline-derived CDR1 and CDR2 are SGHRS and YFSETQ. The CDR3 nucleotides are TGCGCCAGCAGCTTGGCCGCAAGGACCTACAATGAGCAGTTCTTC. Its translation: CASSLAARTYNEQFF.

The V call is TRBV7-2, the J call TRBJ1-1, with unresolved D. The CDR3 is made up of 12 amino acids. V was pared by 1 base and J by 4 bases, with 4 bases between. CDR1 is SGHTA, CDR2 FQGNSA, per germline. DNA of the CDR3: TGTGCCAGCAGCTTAGATACCACTGAAGCTTTCTTT. Residues: CASSLDTTEAFF.

Only a few counts were recorded for this clonotype. The chain couples TRBV20-1 to TRBJ1-2, with 7 positions matching TRBD1. Losses at the gene ends were 1 base for V and 4 bases for J; bases not matched to a gene: 9. The germline CDR1 and CDR2 sequences are DFQATT and SNEGSKA (reference sequence). This CDR3 has 15 amino acids. This CDR3 is CSARGTGTATYGYTF. In DNA, the CDR3 is TGCAGTGCTAGAGGAACCGGGACAGCAACCTATGGCTACACCTTC.

At least ten counts were recorded for this clonotype. CDR3 nucleotide sequence: TGTGCCAGCAGCTTAGCGGCTAGCGGGGGCGCATATGATACGCAGTATTTT. Amino acids: CASSLAASGGAYDTQYF. This rearrangement joins TRBV7-2 to TRBJ2-3, with 10 nucleotides matching TRBD2. CDR3 size: 17 residues. The germline V gene has CDR1 SGHTA and CDR2 FQGNSA. Trimming at V came to 0 bases and at J to 6 bases, leaving 9 bases not matched to a gene.